Listed here are 14 T cell receptor beta chains from one sample, sequenced in a study of OX40 agonist ivuxolimab in advanced cancers. Only in-frame clones appear in the TCRdb table, and some are missing; sequencing was by immunoSEQ multiplex PCR. Among about 38,000 clones listed, over 60% were seen once. This specimen was CD4+ or CD8+ T cells sorted from blood, taken in a trial of the OX40 agonist ivuxolimab. All receptors come from an adult with an advanced solid tumor such as melanoma, head and neck, liver or kidney cancer.

On this clone: One junction end disagrees with the germline gene, perhaps due to a read error. The V call is TRBV28, the J call TRBJ2-7; perhaps TRBD2 as D (5 bases). The CDR3 loop spans 15 amino acids. Germline CDR1 and CDR2: MDHEN and SYDVKM. CDR3 nucleotide sequence: TGTGCCAGCAGCTTATCGTCCCGGGTCCGAGGGGAGCAGTACTTC. It codes for CASSLSSRVRGEQYF.

The chain couples TRBV4-2 to TRBJ1-2, with D possibly TRBD1 on 6 matching bases. The CDR3 consists of 14 residues. Germline V lookup: CDR1 LGHNA, CDR2 YNFKEQ. Between the trimmed V and J ends, which lost 0 bases and 3 bases, there was a span of 8 bases. In nucleotides, the CDR3 is TGTGCCAGCAGCCAAGATAGGGGGGACTATGGCTACACCTTC. Amino acids: CASSQDRGDYGYTF.

The chain couples TRBV11-2 to TRBJ2-5; no definite D call. CDR3 length: 12 residues. V was shortened by 5 bases and J by 8 bases, with 12 bases between the two germline ends. Germline CDR1 is SGHAT and CDR2 is FQNNGV. CDR3 DNA: TGTGCCAGCAGCCCAGGCTCCGTTACCCAGTACTTC. It specifies CASSPGSVTQYF.

This clone appeared once. This chain joins TRBV28 and TRBJ1-2, with D perhaps TRBD1 (5 bases). The V gene lost 2 bases and the J gene lost 1 base, with 20 bases spanning the gap. The length of the CDR3 is 18 residues. Germline V CDR1 and CDR2: MDHEN, SYDVKM. The CDR3, as DNA: TGTGCCAGCAGTTTAGTCTGGGGGAGTAGGGGCTTTAACTATGGCTACACCTTC. This encodes CASSLVWGSRGFNYGYTF.

The V and J genes are TRBV2 and TRBJ1-3; tentatively, D is TRBD1 (5 bases). The V gene lost 6 bases and the J gene lost 2 bases, with 11 bases spanning the gap. The CDR3 is 14 amino acids. The V gene's germline CDR1 is SNHLY and CDR2 FYNNEI. CDR3 nucleotides: TGTGCCAGCAGGACAGACTACGCTGGAAACACCATATATTTT. Translating it yields CASRTDYAGNTIYF.

The V call is TRBV11-2, the J call TRBJ1-1, with 7 bases lining up with TRBD1. Germline V gives CDR1 SGHAT, CDR2 FQNNGV. J lost 8 bases, V lost 1 base, and 4 bases had no gene match. The CDR3 is 13 amino acids. CDR3 nucleotides: TGTGCCAGCAGCTTAGCGAGGGGGCGCGAAGCTTTCTTT. This translates into CASSLARGREAFF. The variable domain in full, with the rest retrieved from reference TRBV11-2 and TRBJ1-1, is EAGVAQSPRYKIIEKRQSVAFWCNPISGHATLYWYQQILGQGPKLLIQFQNNGVVDDSQLPKDRFSAERLKGVDSTLKIQPAKLEDSAVYLCASSLARGREAFFGQGTRLTVV.

This clone was observed once. J is TRBJ2-5 and V is TRBV5-1; TRBD2 agrees at 7 bases. J was trimmed by 4 bases and V by 0 bases; bases with no gene match: 6. The CDR3 runs to 15 residues. Germline V CDR1 and CDR2: SGHRS, YFSETQ. The CDR3 DNA reads TGCGCCAGCAGCTTGGACGGGGGGTACAGAGAGACCCAGTACTTC. Translated, it gives CASSLDGGYRETQYF. The full variable domain, with the rest looked up from reference TRBV5-1 and TRBJ2-5, is KAGVTQTPRYLIKTRGQQVTLSCSPISGHRSVSWYQQTPGQGLQFLFEYFSETQRNKGNFPGRFSGRQFSNSRSEMNVSTLELGDSALYLCASSLDGGYRETQYFGPGTRLLVL.

The rearrangement links TRBV30 to TRBJ2-1, with D maybe TRBD1 (5 bases). V dropped 3 bases and J dropped 7 bases, with 7 bases sitting between them. The CDR3 consists of 11 residues. The germline V gene has CDR1 GTSNPN and CDR2 SVGIG (reference sequence). The CDR3 coding sequence is TGTGCCTGGAGGACAGTGAATGAGCAGTTCTTC. This sequence encodes CAWRTVNEQFF.

V and J are TRBV15 and TRBJ2-2; D might be TRBD1 (7 bases). The CDR3 extends over 13 amino acids. The V gene's germline CDR1 is LNHNV and CDR2 YYDKDF (reference sequence). V lost 7 bases, J lost 7 bases, and 13 bases lay in between. CDR3 bases: TGTGCCACCATCGCAGGGGGAGGCGGGGAGCTGTTTTTT. Residues: CATIAGGGGELFF.

This chain joins TRBV6-1 and TRBJ1-5; D gene ambiguous. Trimming removed 7 bases at V and 6 bases at J, with 7 bases between. CDR1 is MNHNS, CDR2 SASEGT, per germline. This CDR3 has 11 residues. Written as DNA, the CDR3 is TGTGCCAGCAACAATTTTCAGCCCCAGCATTTT. Protein: CASNNFQPQHF.

The chain recombines TRBV2 with TRBJ1-1; D may be TRBD1 (5 bases). V was trimmed by 0 bases and J by 5 bases, leaving 10 bases between them. The germline V gene encodes CDR1 SNHLY and CDR2 FYNNEI. The CDR3 extends over 14 amino acids. Written as DNA, the CDR3 is TGTGCCAGCAGTGAAGCGGTCCGGGGGACTGAAGCTTTCTTT. Translation: CASSEAVRGTEAFF.

This clone was seen just once. The rearrangement uses TRBV19 and TRBJ2-2; D is perhaps TRBD2 (6 bases). The CDR3 is made up of 17 amino acids. V shed 5 bases and J shed 2 bases, with 18 bases lying between them. In germline, CDR1 is LNHDA, CDR2 SQIVND (reference sequence). DNA of the CDR3: TGTGCCAGTAGTCTGGGGTGGAGGGGCCCAAACACCGGGGAGCTGTTTTTT. Its protein product is CASSLGWRGPNTGELFF.

This clone occurred once. The rearrangement joins TRBV19 to TRBJ1-4, with D unresolved. CDR3 length equals 14 residues. Germline loops: CDR1 LNHDA, CDR2 SQIVND (reference sequence). V was shortened by 5 bases and J by 5 bases, with 12 bases between the two germline ends. The CDR3 reads CASSPNLGNEKLFF. The CDR3, as DNA: TGTGCCAGTAGTCCCAACTTGGGGAATGAAAAACTGTTTTTT.

In this sample, this clone turned up a few times. The chain combines TRBV6-5 with TRBJ1-4, with no clear D. This CDR3 contains 14 residues. Germline V gene data show CDR1 as MNHEY and CDR2 as SVGAGI. Trimming removed 6 bases from V and 0 bases from J, with 8 bases in between. For the CDR3, the DNA is TGTGCCAGCAGATCAGCTTCAACTAATGAAAAACTGTTTTTT. Its translation: CASRSASTNEKLFF.